Listed here are 14 T cell receptor beta chains from one sample, sequenced in a study of CD8 T cells in Susac syndrome. It was with random hexamers that roughly 0.5 to 1 ug RNA was reverse transcribed. Each CDR3 protein is one row after TCRdb ran MiXCR on the immunoSEQ multiplex PCR reads. The table records around 190,000 distinct CDR3 sequences, approximately 93% of them present only once. The sequenced sample consisted of CD4+ T cells from PBMCs. The source is a human donor in good health.

This chain links TRBV20-1 with TRBJ1-2, with a tentative D call TRBD1 (5 bases). Trimming removed 3 bases from V and 8 bases from J, with 10 bases in between. The CDR3 consists of 11 residues. CDR1 DFQATT and CDR2 SNEGSKA come from the germline V gene (reference sequence). The CDR3 loop reads CSARGGTGYTF. The CDR3 DNA follows: TGCAGTGCTAGGGGAGGGACGGGCTACACCTTC.

The CDR3 loop reads CASNLGAGGTDTQYF. CDR3 nucleotide sequence: TGTGCCAGCAACCTCGGGGCGGGCGGCACAGATACGCAGTATTTT. This rearrangement joins TRBV12-3 or TRBV12-4 to TRBJ2-3; D may be TRBD1 or TRBD2 (5 bases each). This CDR3 has 15 amino acids. Trimming pared 7 bases from V and 1 base from J, leaving 15 bases between.

This chain joins TRBV12-3 or TRBV12-4 and TRBJ2-3; D is undetermined. The CDR3 runs 13 residues. V was clipped by 3 bases and J by 1 base, with 5 bases between them. In DNA, the CDR3 is TGTGCCAGCAGTTTTAGTCGCACAGATACGCAGTATTTT. It is translated as CASSFSRTDTQYF.

The chain is built from TRBV28 and TRBJ2-1; the D gene could be TRBD1 or TRBD2 (5 bases each). The CDR3 consists of 15 residues. From germline, CDR1 is MDHEN and CDR2 SYDVKM. Trimming left V 3 bases short and J 0 bases short, with 9 bases between. CDR3 residues: CASSLGVSSYNEQFF. As DNA, the CDR3 is TGTGCCAGCAGTTTGGGGGTTAGCTCCTACAATGAGCAGTTCTTC.

The genes are TRBV5-1 and TRBJ1-6; D gene unclear. V was clipped by 0 bases and J by 5 bases, with 12 bases between them. Germline V gene lookup returns CDR1 SGHRS and CDR2 YFSETQ. There are 16 residues in the CDR3. The CDR3 loop is CASSLVSTANNSPLHF. Written as DNA, the CDR3 is TGCGCCAGCAGCTTGGTTAGTACAGCAAATAATTCACCCCTCCACTTT.

This chain uses TRBV5-6 with TRBJ2-7; possibly TRBD2 for D (6 bases). Germline CDR1 and CDR2: SGHDT and YYEEEE. This CDR3 has 14 amino acids. V was clipped by 3 bases and J by 0 bases, with 10 bases between them. The CDR3 sequence is CASSWGLNSYEQYF. CDR3 DNA sequence: TGTGCCAGCAGCTGGGGACTGAACTCCTACGAGCAGTACTTC.

The chain recombines TRBV5-6 with TRBJ1-1; unclear D gene. Trimming left V 2 bases short and J 1 base short, with 9 bases between. Germline V gives CDR1 SGHDT, CDR2 YYEEEE. The length of the CDR3 is 14 residues. CDR3 sequence (DNA): TGTGCCAGCAGCTTACCCCCTTCGAACACTGAAGCTTTCTTT. Protein sequence: CASSLPPSNTEAFF.

This clonotype was seen more than once but under ten times. The chain combines TRBV2 with TRBJ1-5; no clear D. Germline values: CDR1 SNHLY, CDR2 FYNNEI. The V gene lost 4 bases and the J gene lost 10 bases, with 8 bases spanning the gap. This CDR3 contains 11 residues. CDR3 amino acids: CASSADEPQHF. CDR3 bases: TGTGCCAGCAGTGCTGACGAACCCCAGCATTTT.

The chain joins TRBV6-9 to TRBJ2-1, with TRBD1 matching 9 bases. The CDR3 runs 18 residues. Losses at the gene ends were 6 bases for V and 4 bases for J; bases not matched to a gene: 16. CDR1 and CDR2 from the germline V gene are MNHGY and SVAAGI. The CDR3 coding sequence is TGTGCCAGCAGAACATCTGGGACAGGGAAACCCATATACAATGAGCAGTTCTTC. Protein: CASRTSGTGKPIYNEQFF.

The rearrangement links TRBV10-3 to TRBJ1-2; D gene uncertain. V was clipped by 0 bases and J by 7 bases, with 15 bases between them. CDR1 and CDR2 (germline): ENHRY, SYGVKD. This CDR3 is 15 amino acids long. The CDR3 loop is CAISESDPYVTGYTF. CDR3 DNA sequence: TGTGCCATCAGTGAGTCTGATCCCTATGTTACTGGCTACACCTTC.

V is TRBV28 and J is TRBJ1-6; D is possibly TRBD1 (6 bases). The germline V gene encodes CDR1 MDHEN and CDR2 SYDVKM. Trimming took 6 bases from V and 7 from J, leaving 19 bases between them. CDR3 size: 16 residues. In nucleotides, the CDR3 is TGTGCCAGCAGGAGTTTCCCAGGGGCGCAGAATTCACCCCTCCACTTT. This gives the protein CASRSFPGAQNSPLHF.

This chain links TRBV6-1 with TRBJ2-5; a possible D gene is TRBD2 (6 bases). The germline CDR1 and CDR2 sequences are MNHNS and SASEGT. Trimming took off 6 bases at V and 4 bases at J, with 12 bases between the two ends. The CDR3 totals 13 residues. The CDR3 loop is CASRREELETQYF. DNA of the CDR3: TGTGCCAGCAGGAGGGAGGAATTAGAGACCCAGTACTTC.

This rearrangement joins TRBV5-1 to TRBJ2-2; 12 nucleotides agree with TRBD2. CDR3 length: 15 amino acids. Germline-derived CDR1 and CDR2 are SGHRS and YFSETQ. With 4 bases clipped from V and 5 bases from J, the junction kept 3 bases outside the gene matches. For the CDR3, the DNA is TGCGCCAGCAGCCCCGGGACTAGCGGGACCGGGGAGCTGTTTTTT. Its translation is CASSPGTSGTGELFF.

This rearrangement joins TRBV7-9 to TRBJ2-7; weak D call: TRBD1 (5 bases). Trimming pared 5 bases from V and 2 bases from J, leaving 7 bases between. Germline V CDR1 and CDR2: SEHNR, FQNEAQ (reference sequence). The CDR3 sequence is 12 residues long. The DNA of the CDR3 is TGTGCCAGCAGCGCAGGGACCTACGAGCAGTACGTC. Amino acids: CASSAGTYEQYV.